The present T cell receptor beta chain was sequenced within a study of blood T cell repertoires in COVID-19. Study details: Samples taken during acute and convalescent COVID-19 were collected in the United States, Italy and Spain.

J gave up 8 bases and V 6 bases, and 14 bases lay outside the gene matches. The germline CDR1 and CDR2 sequences are MNHEY and SMNVEV (reference sequence). This CDR3 spans 15 amino acids. Some clones are missing from TCRdb's copy, which holds only in-frame ones; the method was immunoSEQ multiplex PCR. Of around 60,000 clones in the sample, roughly 88% were seen once. The material sequenced was peripheral blood. The clonotype comes from a woman older than 75 with acute or convalescent COVID-19. This chain uses TRBV27 with TRBJ1-2; 8 bases are shared with TRBD1. The CDR3 sequence is CASRGTGSMVGGYTF. CDR3 DNA: TGTGCCAGCAGAGGGACAGGCTCTATGGTAGGAGGCTACACCTTC.